This T cell receptor (beta chain) is drawn from a study of blood T cell repertoires in COVID-19. Whole-study context: Sources were T cells, B-cell-depleted T cells, or PBMCs; the material itself was cDNA or gDNA.

Sequencing used immunoSEQ multiplex PCR; TCRdb keeps in-frame clones, though not all of them. The sample carries around 130,000 clones, around 89% recorded once. This clonotype was sampled from a man aged 45-65 years with active or convalescent COVID-19. Sequencing used peripheral blood.

CDR3 region: CASSRDRISDTQYF. The CDR3 bases are TGTGCCAGCAGTAGAGACAGAATTTCAGATACGCAGTATTTT. The chain has TRBV6-5 and TRBJ2-3; the D gene is possibly TRBD1 (5 bases). The V end was cut by 5 bases, the J end by 4 bases, with 13 bases between. Germline V lookup: CDR1 MNHEY, CDR2 SVGAGI. This CDR3 has 14 amino acids.